This is a list of T cell receptor beta chains from one sample in a study of human T cells and chemical hapten exposure. One entry per CDR3 protein, called by TCRdb with MiXCR from the RACE reads. Here the sample spans 190,000 or so distinct CDR3 sequences, roughly 30% being singletons. Sequenced material: whole blood, taken in connection with sensitization to the hapten diphenylcyclopropenone (DPC). Receptors originate from a woman aged 25 to 45 with alopecia areata. Some clones in this sample may be carry-over from other donors' samples. CDR3s include the opening cysteine and the closing phenylalanine or tryptophan. A D gene is named only where the DNA matches it firmly. Only some rows state a clone size, as once, few, many or a class for expanded clones.

CDR3nt | CDR3aa | abundance | j_gene | v_gene | d_gene
TGCAGCTCCAGTGCCGGGACGGGAAGCGAGCAGTACTTC | CSSSAGTGSEQYF | NA | TRBJ2-7 | TRBV29-1 | NA
TGCAGCGTGAAGGAGGATACGCAGTATTTT | CSVKEDTQYF | few | TRBJ2-3 | TRBV29-1 | NA
TGTGCCAGCAGCTTGGGCCCGAGAGGGGGCTCTGGGGCCAACGTCCTGACTTTC | CASSLGPRGGSGANVLTF | few | TRBJ2-6 | TRBV5-4 | NA
TGCAGCGTTACTAGCGGGGGCGGATATACGCAGTATTTT | CSVTSGGGYTQYF | few | TRBJ2-3 | TRBV29-1 | TRBD2
TGTGCCAGCAGTTACTCTGGCGGGGGCGAGACCCAGTACTTC | CASSYSGGGETQYF | NA | TRBJ2-5 | TRBV6-2/TRBV6-3 | NA
TGTGCCAGCAGCTCAAGGACTGTACAAGAGACCCAGTACTTC | CASSSRTVQETQYF | few | TRBJ2-5 | TRBV6-2/TRBV6-3 | NA
TGTGCCTGGAGTGCCGGCGGGACTAACGACAATGAGCAGTTCTTC | CAWSAGGTNDNEQFF | few | TRBJ2-1 | TRBV30 | TRBD2
TGTGCCAGCAGCTTGGGGACACTTGGCAATGAGCAGTTCTTC | CASSLGTLGNEQFF | NA | TRBJ2-1 | TRBV7-2 | NA
TGTGCCAGCAGTTTCGCGGTTGGGGCCAACGTCCTGACTTTC | CASSFAVGANVLTF | NA | TRBJ2-6 | TRBV6-1 | NA
TGTGCCAGCAGTGAATCACGGCGTGGCACCGGGGAGCTGTTTTTT | CASSESRRGTGELFF | few | TRBJ2-2 | TRBV2 | NA
TGTGCCACCAGTGACCTGGTGGAGACCCAGTACTTC | CATSDLVETQYF | few | TRBJ2-5 | TRBV24-1 | NA
TGTGCCAGCAGTCTGTCAGCAAACACCGGGGAGCTGTTTTTT | CASSLSANTGELFF | NA | TRBJ2-2 | TRBV6-5 | NA
TGTGCCAGCAGCTTACCTCCCGAGTACGAGCAGTACTTC | CASSLPPEYEQYF | few | TRBJ2-7 | TRBV7-2 | NA
TGTGCCAGCTGGGAGGGGGCCACGCGCTACAATGAGCAGTTCTTC | CASWEGATRYNEQFF | NA | TRBJ2-1 | TRBV5-6 | NA
TGTGCCAGCAGGATATTCAGCGGGAGCACAGATACGCAGTATTTT | CASRIFSGSTDTQYF | few | TRBJ2-3 | TRBV28 | NA